The entry that follows covers one TCR beta chain sequence. Participants were aged about 18 to 89 years from approximately 25 US areas. Participant-given clinical history determined each cohort assignment. Donors in Cohort 3 who had recovered were those with two negative PCRs, healthcare professional clearance, or resolution of their symptoms. Study processing details: Estimated nucleated cell counts came from reference gene primer amplification. The repertoire was sequenced with immunoSEQ multiplex PCR; TCRdb's copy has only in-frame clones and lacks some. Clonal size and the V and J genes are those of that table, whereas D and trimming came from the DNA. The table records approximately 280,000 clones, roughly 90% of them present only once. CDR3 length: 17 residues. The V gene's germline CDR1 is MGHRA and CDR2 YSYEKL. Trimming left V 4 bases short and J 0 bases short, with 16 bases between. The sample belongs to a study of blood T cell repertoires in COVID-19.

This sequence joins TRBV4-1 and TRBJ1-3, with unresolved D. The sample was PBMCs or T cells enriched from blood (not recorded which). This receptor was identified in an older woman who had recovered from COVID-19. The CDR3 protein is CASSPDGRDFSGNTIYF. The CDR3 DNA reads TGCGCCAGCAGCCCGGACGGGAGGGATTTCTCTGGAAACACCATATATTTT.